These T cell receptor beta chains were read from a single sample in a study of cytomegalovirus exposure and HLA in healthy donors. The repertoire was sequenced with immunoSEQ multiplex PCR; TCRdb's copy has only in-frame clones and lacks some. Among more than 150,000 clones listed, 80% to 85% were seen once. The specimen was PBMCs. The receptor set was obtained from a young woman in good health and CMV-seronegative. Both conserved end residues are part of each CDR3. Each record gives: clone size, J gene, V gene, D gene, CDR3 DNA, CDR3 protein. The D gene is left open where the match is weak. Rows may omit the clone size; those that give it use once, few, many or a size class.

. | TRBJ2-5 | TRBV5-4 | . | TGTGCCAGCAGCTTGGAGGGCGGGGGCCGAGAGACCCAGTACTTC | CASSLEGGGRETQYF
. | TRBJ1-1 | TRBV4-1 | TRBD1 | TGCGCCAGCAGCCAAACCTCAGGGGGCACGAGGAACGCTGAAGCTTTCTTT | CASSQTSGGTRNAEAFF
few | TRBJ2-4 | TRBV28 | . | TGTGCCAGCAGCCGACAGCCCAAAAACATTCAGTACTTC | CASSRQPKNIQYF
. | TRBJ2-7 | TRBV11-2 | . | TGTGCCAGCAGCTCCTACGTATCATCCCACGAGCAGTACTTC | CASSSYVSSHEQYF
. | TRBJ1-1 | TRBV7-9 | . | TGTGCCAGCAGCGCGGGAGGGATGAACACTGAAGCTTTCTTT | CASSAGGMNTEAFF
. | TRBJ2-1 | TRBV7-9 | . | TGTGCCAGCAGCTCTGAAATTCCGGGACACCAAGATCTCCCCAATGAGCAGTTCTTC | CASSSEIPGHQDLPNEQFF
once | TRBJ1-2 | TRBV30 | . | TGTGCCTGGAGTAGGATTGAGGGTTGGGGCTACACCTTC | CAWSRIEGWGYTF
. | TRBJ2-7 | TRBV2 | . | TGTGCCAGCAGTGATGGGGCTTCCTACGAGCAGTACTTC | CASSDGASYEQYF
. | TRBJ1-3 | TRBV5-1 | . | TGCGCCAGCGATGGCGGCGTGGCTGGAAACACCATATATTTT | CASDGGVAGNTIYF
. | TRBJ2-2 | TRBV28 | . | TGTGCCTTACAGGGGAACACCGGGGAGCTGTTTTTT | CALQGNTGELFF